The clone carrying this TCR beta chain was counted ten times or more. It may be a read error: a sequence one base away is much more abundant. It is unclear where the CDR3 begins or ends on the DNA, so no DNA is shown, and the CDR3 is as TCRdb lists it. Other DNA sequences from this sample encode an identical CDR3 as well. This sample was included in a study of metastatic and nonmetastatic thyroid tumors. The CDR3 has 12 residues if both end residues are counted. Germline CDR1 reads SQVTM; CDR2 reads ANQGSEA. No treatment had been given to any patient before thyroid surgery. TCRdb reanalyzed the PCR reads via MiXCR. This sample yields under 40,000 clones, of which roughly 15% are seen a single time; almost 3.5% belongs to the top ten.

The chain has TRBV29-1 and TRBJ2-7; the D call of TRBD1 is as the table states it, not checked on the DNA. The source of this sequence is a female donor with papillary thyroid cancer or a benign thyroid nodule (not recorded which). Some clones in this sample may be carry-over from other donors' samples. The sequenced material came from blood. The CDR3: CSVGGGAYEQYF.